This T cell receptor (beta chain) is from a study of early T cells in non-severe SARS-CoV-2 infection. Study-wide background: Unsorted whole blood bulk RNA was sequenced, with unpaired chains.

The study's findings and limits: A preference for anti-spike CD8 responses marked VDJdb matching, which missed private and CD4 specificities.

Unique molecular identifiers (one per individual cDNA molecule) were attached. Using its own MiXCR run on the 5' RACE reads, TCRdb lists one record per CDR3 protein. The sample contains about 76,000 distinct CDR3 sequences, around 16% of which appear only once. Trimming shortened V by 2 bases and J by 5 bases, and 13 bases separated the two germline ends. Germline V lookup: CDR1 DFQATT, CDR2 SNEGSKA (reference sequence). The CDR3 length is 15 residues. This clonotype turned up a few times. Its antigen is not identified. The rearrangement uses TRBV20-1 and TRBJ1-6; D is possibly TRBD1 (5 bases). Sequencing input: whole blood. This receptor was obtained from an adult who was a healthcare worker with PCR-confirmed SARS-CoV-2 infection or an uninfected control (not recorded which). CDR3 bases: TGCAGTGCTAGAAGTTTAGGGGTTGATAATTCACCCCTCCACTTT. Translation gives CSARSLGVDNSPLHF.